The present entry profiles one T cell receptor (beta chain) with its context. This entry is derived from a study of blood T cell repertoires in COVID-19. Study information: Both acute and convalescent COVID-19 samples were obtained from the United States, Italy and Spain. Sources were T cells, B-cell-depleted T cells, or PBMCs; the material itself was cDNA or gDNA.

Assay used: immunoSEQ multiplex PCR; TCRdb lists only in-frame clones, some missing. The sample shows fewer than 110,000 clones, about 87% of them seen only once. This CDR3 region has 15 residues. Looked up from germline, CDR1 is SGDLS and CDR2 is YYNGEE. Between the trimmed V and J ends, which lost 0 bases and 2 bases, there was a span of 6 bases. This rearrangement joins TRBV9 to TRBJ1-6, with D hard to call. The receptor was derived from a woman aged 25 to 39 with acute or convalescent COVID-19. Sequencing was done on a sample of peripheral blood. Written as DNA, the CDR3 is TGTGCCAGCAGCGTAGGAAGCACCTATAATTCACCCCTCCACTTT. Encoded protein: CASSVGSTYNSPLHF.